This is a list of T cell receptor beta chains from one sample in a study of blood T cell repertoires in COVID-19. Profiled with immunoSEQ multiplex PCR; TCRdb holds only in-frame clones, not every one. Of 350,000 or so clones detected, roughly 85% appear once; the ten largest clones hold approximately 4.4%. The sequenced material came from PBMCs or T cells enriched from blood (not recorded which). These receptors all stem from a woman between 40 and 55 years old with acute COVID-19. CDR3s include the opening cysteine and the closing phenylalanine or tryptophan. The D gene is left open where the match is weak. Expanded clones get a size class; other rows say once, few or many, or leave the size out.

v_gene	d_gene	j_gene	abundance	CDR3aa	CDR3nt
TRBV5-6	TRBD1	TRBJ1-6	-	CASSPGTGYNSPLHF	TGTGCCAGCAGCCCCGGGACAGGGTATAATTCACCCCTCCACTTT
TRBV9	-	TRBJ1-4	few	CASSPQNGQGREKLFF	TGTGCCAGCAGCCCACAGAACGGGCAGGGAAGGGAAAAACTGTTTTTT
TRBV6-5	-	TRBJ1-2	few	CASRRGQSYGYTF	TGTGCCAGCAGAAGAGGACAGTCTTATGGCTACACCTTC
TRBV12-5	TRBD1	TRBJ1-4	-	CASGLTPDQGGAEKLFF	TGTGCTAGTGGTTTGACCCCAGATCAGGGGGGCGCAGAAAAACTGTTTTTT
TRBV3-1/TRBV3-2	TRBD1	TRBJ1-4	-	CASSHWGQGNSNEKLFF	TGTGCCAGCAGCCATTGGGGACAGGGTAATTCTAATGAAAAACTGTTTTTT
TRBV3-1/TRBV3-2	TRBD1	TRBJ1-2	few	CASSRDRASGYTF	TGTGCCAGCAGCCGCGACAGGGCCAGTGGCTACACCTTC
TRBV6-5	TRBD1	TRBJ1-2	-	CASSYAIGTGRGYTF	TGTGCCAGCAGTTACGCAATTGGGACAGGGAGAGGCTACACCTTC
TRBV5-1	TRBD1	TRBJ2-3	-	CASSGIRDRGFGGSGTDTQYF	TGCGCCAGCAGCGGAATCCGGGACAGGGGTTTTGGGGGATCTGGCACAGATACGCAGTATTTT
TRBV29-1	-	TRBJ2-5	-	CSASGARETQYF	TGCAGCGCGTCAGGGGCGAGAGAGACCCAGTACTTC
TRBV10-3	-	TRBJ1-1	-	CAISESPSGKTEAFF	TGTGCCATCAGTGAGTCCCCCTCAGGGAAGACTGAAGCTTTCTTT
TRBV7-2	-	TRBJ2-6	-	CASSLTRGSGANVLTF	TGTGCCAGCAGCCTAACAAGGGGCTCTGGGGCCAACGTCCTGACTTTC
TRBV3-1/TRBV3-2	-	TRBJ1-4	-	CASSQDTGVREKLFF	TGTGCCAGCAGCCAAGATACGGGGGTTCGAGAAAAACTGTTTTTT
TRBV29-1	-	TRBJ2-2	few	CSVTGTKNTGELFF	TGCAGCGTGACCGGGACAAAGAACACCGGGGAGCTGTTTTTT
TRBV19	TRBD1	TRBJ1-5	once	CASRKDRVGNQPQHF	TGTGCCAGTAGAAAGGACAGGGTTGGTAATCAGCCCCAGCATTTT
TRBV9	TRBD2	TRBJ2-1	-	CASSATSGRALRDEQFF	TGTGCCAGCAGCGCGACTAGCGGGAGGGCCTTAAGGGATGAGCAGTTCTTC
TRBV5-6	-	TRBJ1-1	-	CASSVQGITEAFF	TGTGCCAGCAGCGTACAGGGAATCACTGAAGCTTTCTTT
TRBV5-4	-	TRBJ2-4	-	CASSLVSTKNIQYF	TGTGCCAGCAGCTTGGTGTCTACCAAAAACATTCAGTACTTC
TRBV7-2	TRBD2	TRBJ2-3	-	CASSLGWGSGTITDTQYF	TGTGCCAGCAGCTTAGGGTGGGGTAGCGGGACGATAACAGATACGCAGTATTTT
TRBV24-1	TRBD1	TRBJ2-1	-	CATSEGTGPMDEQFF	TGTGCCACCAGTGAAGGGACAGGGCCCATGGATGAGCAGTTCTTC
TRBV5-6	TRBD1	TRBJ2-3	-	CASSLRTGGRADTQYF	TGTGCCAGCAGCTTGCGGACAGGGGGCAGGGCAGATACGCAGTATTTT
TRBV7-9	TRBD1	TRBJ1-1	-	CASSSRTGGTEAFF	TGTGCCAGCAGCTCAAGGACAGGGGGCACTGAAGCTTTCTTT
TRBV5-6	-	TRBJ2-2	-	CASSGDTGTGELFF	TGTGCCAGCAGCGGGGATACAGGGACCGGGGAGCTGTTTTTT
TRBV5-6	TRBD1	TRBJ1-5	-	CASSLRGTGDQPQHF	TGTGCCAGCAGCTTGCGGGGGACAGGGGATCAGCCCCAGCATTTT
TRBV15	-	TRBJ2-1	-	CATSRELAGRGNEQFF	TGTGCCACCAGCAGAGAATTGGCGGGGCGAGGCAATGAGCAGTTCTTC
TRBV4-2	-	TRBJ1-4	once	CASSQGTKAGDNEKLFF	TGTGCCAGCAGCCAAGGAACGAAGGCAGGGGATAATGAAAAACTGTTTTTT
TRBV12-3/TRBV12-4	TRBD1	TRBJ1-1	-	CASIRQGGLGAFF	TGTGCCAGCATTCGGCAGGGGGGTCTGGGAGCTTTCTTT
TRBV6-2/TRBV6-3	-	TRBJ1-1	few	CASSTGVLAFF	TGTGCCAGCAGTACCGGGGTATTAGCTTTCTTT
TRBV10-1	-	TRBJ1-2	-	CASRAPLYGYTF	TGCGCCAGCAGGGCCCCTCTCTATGGCTACACCTTC
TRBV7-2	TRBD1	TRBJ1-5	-	CASTSGTGDQPQHF	TGTGCCAGCACCTCCGGGACAGGGGATCAGCCCCAGCATTTT
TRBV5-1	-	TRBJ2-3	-	CASSLSGKPADTQYF	TGCGCCAGCAGCTTATCGGGGAAACCAGCAGATACGCAGTATTTT
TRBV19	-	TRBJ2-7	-	CASGAGIEQYF	TGTGCCAGCGGGGCGGGGATCGAGCAGTACTTC
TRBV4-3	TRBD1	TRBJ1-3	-	CASSLDRGPGNTIYF	TGCGCCAGCAGCCTGGACAGGGGGCCAGGAAACACCATATATTTT
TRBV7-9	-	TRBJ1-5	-	CASSLAGPTVGGPQHF	TGTGCCAGCAGCTTAGCCGGGCCGACGGTCGGAGGGCCCCAGCATTTT
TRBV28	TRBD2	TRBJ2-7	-	CASSLTPVGGTDEQYF	TGTGCCAGCAGTTTAACCCCGGTCGGGGGGACCGACGAGCAGTACTTC
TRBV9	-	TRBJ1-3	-	CASSVQERAASSGNTIYF	TGTGCCAGCAGCGTACAAGAGCGGGCGGCAAGCTCTGGAAACACCATATATTTT
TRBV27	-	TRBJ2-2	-	CASSFRGLNTGELFF	TGTGCCAGCAGTTTTAGGGGACTGAACACCGGGGAGCTGTTTTTT
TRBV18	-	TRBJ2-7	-	CASSTRKDNEQYF	TGTGCCAGCTCGACCAGGAAGGACAACGAGCAGTACTTC
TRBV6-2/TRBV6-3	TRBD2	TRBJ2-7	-	CASSYPGGFTYEQYF	TGTGCCAGCAGTTATCCGGGGGGGTTTACCTACGAGCAGTACTTC
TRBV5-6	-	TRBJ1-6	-	CASSLDGLEHSPLHF	TGTGCCAGCAGCTTGGACGGACTAGAACATTCACCCCTCCACTTT
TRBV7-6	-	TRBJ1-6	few	CASSRSDRLYNSPLHF	TGTGCCAGCAGCCGCTCGGACAGATTGTATAATTCACCCCTCCACTTT
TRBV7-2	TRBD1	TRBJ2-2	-	CASREQGYTGELFF	TGTGCCAGCAGGGAACAGGGGTACACCGGGGAGCTGTTTTTT
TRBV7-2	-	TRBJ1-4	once	CASSLVGGGEKLFF	TGTGCCAGCAGCTTAGTTGGGGGCGGCGAAAAACTGTTTTTT
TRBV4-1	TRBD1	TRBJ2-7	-	CASSQDLRGTGDSYEQYF	TGCGCCAGCAGCCAAGATCTACGCGGGACAGGGGATTCCTACGAGCAGTACTTC
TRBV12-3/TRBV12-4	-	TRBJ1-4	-	CASSRTVGEKLFF	TGTGCCAGCAGTCGAACAGTGGGTGAAAAACTGTTTTTT
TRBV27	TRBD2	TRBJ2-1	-	CASCDPTSGGKIEQFF	TGTGCCAGTTGCGATCCAACTAGCGGGGGGAAGATTGAGCAGTTCTTC